The sequence of this T cell receptor (beta chain) was determined in a study of tumor and adjacent non-tumor tissue in lung cancer. The template was RNA from unsorted bulk tissue. The normal lung tissue was taken more than 3 cm from the tumor edge. Three rounds of nested PCR, following a modified ARM-PCR protocol, produced the TCRbeta library. TCRdb recomputed calls from the multiplex PCR reads with MiXCR, one row per CDR3 protein. The top ten hold under 60% of the sample, which has around 40,000 distinct CDR3 sequences, roughly 66% seen once. Details on this clonotype: Compared with germline, one end of the junction differs, possibly owing to a read error.

In germline, CDR1 is SGHAT, CDR2 FQNNGV. The CDR3 sequence is 17 residues long. Sequencing was done on a sample of distant non-tumor lung tissue. This TCR was recovered from a man aged 45-60 years with non-small cell lung cancer. The chain uses TRBV11-2 and TRBJ2-1; D unresolved. The CDR3 DNA reads TGTGCCAGCAACTTAAAAAACAGCGCGAGCTCCTACAATGTGCAGTTCTTC. It yields the protein CASNLKNSASSYNVQFF.